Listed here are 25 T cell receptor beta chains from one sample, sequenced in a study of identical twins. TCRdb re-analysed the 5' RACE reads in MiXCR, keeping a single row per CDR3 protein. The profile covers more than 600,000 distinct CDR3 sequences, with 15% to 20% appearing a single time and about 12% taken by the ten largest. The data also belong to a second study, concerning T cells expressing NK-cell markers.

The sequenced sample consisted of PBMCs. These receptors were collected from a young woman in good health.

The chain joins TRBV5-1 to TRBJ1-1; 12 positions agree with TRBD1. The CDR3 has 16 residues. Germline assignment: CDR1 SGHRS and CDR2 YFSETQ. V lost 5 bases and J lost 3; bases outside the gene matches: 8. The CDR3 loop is CASSWDRGLTDTEAFF. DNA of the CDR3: TGCGCCAGCAGTTGGGACAGGGGGCTAACGGACACTGAAGCTTTCTTT.

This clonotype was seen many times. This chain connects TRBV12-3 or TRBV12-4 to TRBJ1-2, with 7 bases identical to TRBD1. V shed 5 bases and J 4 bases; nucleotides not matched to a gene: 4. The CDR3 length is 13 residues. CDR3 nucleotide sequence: TGTGCCAGCAGTCCCGGGACAGTCTATGGCTACACCTTC. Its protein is CASSPGTVYGYTF.

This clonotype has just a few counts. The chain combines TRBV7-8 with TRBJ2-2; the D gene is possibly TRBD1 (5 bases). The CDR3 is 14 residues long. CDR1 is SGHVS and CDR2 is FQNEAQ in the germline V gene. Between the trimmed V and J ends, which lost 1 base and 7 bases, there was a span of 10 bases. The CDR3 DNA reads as TGTGCCAGCAGCTTAGAAGGAAGGGGCGGGGAGCTGTTTTTT. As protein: CASSLEGRGGELFF.

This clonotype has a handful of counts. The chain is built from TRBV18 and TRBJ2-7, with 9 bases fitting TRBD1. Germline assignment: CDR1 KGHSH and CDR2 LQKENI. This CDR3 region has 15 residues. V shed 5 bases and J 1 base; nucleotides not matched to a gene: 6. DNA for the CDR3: TGTGCCAGCTCAACCTCCGGGACAGGGTCCTACGAGCAGTACTTC. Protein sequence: CASSTSGTGSYEQYF.

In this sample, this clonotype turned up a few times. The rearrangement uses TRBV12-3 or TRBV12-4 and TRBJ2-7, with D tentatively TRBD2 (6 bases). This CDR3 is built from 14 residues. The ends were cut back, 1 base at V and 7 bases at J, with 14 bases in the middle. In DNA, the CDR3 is TGTGCCAGCAGTTTAGGGAGGGTTGTCGGGGAGCAGTACTTC. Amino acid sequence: CASSLGRVVGEQYF.

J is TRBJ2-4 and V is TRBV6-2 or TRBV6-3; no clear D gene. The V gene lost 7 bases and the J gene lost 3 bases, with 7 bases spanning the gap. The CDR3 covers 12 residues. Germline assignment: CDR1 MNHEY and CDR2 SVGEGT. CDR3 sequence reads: CASTSFKNIQYF. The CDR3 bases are TGTGCCAGCACGTCTTTCAAAAACATTCAGTACTTC.

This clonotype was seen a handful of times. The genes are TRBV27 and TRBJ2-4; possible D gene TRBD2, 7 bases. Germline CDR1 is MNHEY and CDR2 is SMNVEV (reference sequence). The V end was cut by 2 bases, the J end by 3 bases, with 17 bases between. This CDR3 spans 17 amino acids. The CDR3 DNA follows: TGTGCCAGCAGTTTAGTGGGGGGGGCCTTCGTCAAAAACATTCAGTACTTC. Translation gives CASSLVGGAFVKNIQYF.

CDR3 coding DNA: TGTGCCAGCAGCTTAGGAGGGTCGATGCTGGCTTTCTTT. Amino acid sequence: CASSLGGSMLAFF. The chain carries TRBV7-9 and TRBJ1-1, with no clear D. Looked up from germline, CDR1 is SEHNR and CDR2 is FQNEAQ (reference sequence). CDR3 length: 13 residues. V was pared by 1 base and J by 11 bases, with 14 bases between.

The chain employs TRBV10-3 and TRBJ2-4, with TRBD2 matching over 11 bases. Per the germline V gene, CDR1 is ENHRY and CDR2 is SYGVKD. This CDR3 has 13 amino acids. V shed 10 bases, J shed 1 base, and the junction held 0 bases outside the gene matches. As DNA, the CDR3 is TGTGCCACTAGCGGGGGGGCCAAAAACATTCAGTACTTC. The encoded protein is CATSGGAKNIQYF.

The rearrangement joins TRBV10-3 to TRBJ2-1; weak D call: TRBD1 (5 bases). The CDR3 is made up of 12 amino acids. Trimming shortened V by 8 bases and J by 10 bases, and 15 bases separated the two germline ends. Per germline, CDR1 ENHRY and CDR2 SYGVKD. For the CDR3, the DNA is TGTGCCATCTCCAGGAATCAGGGCGAGCAGTTCTTC. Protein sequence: CAISRNQGEQFF.

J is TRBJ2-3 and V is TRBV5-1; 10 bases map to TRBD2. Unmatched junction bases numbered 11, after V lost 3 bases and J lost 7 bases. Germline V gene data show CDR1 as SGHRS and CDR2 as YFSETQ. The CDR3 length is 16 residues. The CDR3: CASSWGGLAGANTQYF. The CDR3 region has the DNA TGCGCCAGCAGCTGGGGCGGGCTAGCGGGGGCAAATACGCAGTATTTT.

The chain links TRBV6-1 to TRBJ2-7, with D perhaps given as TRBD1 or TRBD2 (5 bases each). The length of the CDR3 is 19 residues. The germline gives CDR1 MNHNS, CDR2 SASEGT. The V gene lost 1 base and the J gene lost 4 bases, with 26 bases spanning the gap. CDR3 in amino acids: CASSEGPTGRTGSLYEQYF. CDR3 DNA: TGTGCCAGCAGTGAAGGCCCCACGGGGCGAACGGGAAGCCTTTACGAGCAGTACTTC.

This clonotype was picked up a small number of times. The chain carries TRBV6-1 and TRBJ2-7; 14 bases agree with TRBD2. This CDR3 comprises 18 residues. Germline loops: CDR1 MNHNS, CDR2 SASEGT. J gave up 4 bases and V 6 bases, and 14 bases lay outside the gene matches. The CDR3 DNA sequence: TGTGCCAGCAGCGCCTACCCGGGACTAGCGGGAGAGGATTACGAGCAGTACTTC. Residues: CASSAYPGLAGEDYEQYF.

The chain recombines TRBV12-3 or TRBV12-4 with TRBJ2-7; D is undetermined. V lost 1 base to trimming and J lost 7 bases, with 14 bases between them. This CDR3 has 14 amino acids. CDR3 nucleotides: TGTGCCAGCAGTTTAGATGCAGGATGGGAAGAGCAGTACTTC. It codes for CASSLDAGWEEQYF.

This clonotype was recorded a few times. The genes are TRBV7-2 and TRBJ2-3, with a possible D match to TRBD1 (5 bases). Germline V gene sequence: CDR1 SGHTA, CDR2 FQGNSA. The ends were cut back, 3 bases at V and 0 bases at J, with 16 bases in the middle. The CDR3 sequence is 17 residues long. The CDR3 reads CASSLGIQAPSTDTQYF. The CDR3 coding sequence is TGTGCCAGCAGCTTGGGTATACAGGCGCCAAGCACAGATACGCAGTATTTT. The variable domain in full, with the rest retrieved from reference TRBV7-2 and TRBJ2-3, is GAGVSQSPSNKVTEKGKDVELRCDPISGHTALYWYRQSLGQGLEFLIYFQGNSAPDKSGLPSDRFSAERTGGSVSTLTIQRTQQEDSAVYLCASSLGIQAPSTDTQYFGPGTRLTVL.

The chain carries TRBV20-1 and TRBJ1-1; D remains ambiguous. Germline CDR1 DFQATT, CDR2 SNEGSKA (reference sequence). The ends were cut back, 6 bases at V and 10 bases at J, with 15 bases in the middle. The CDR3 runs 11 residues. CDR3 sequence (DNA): TGCAGTGCGTGGCTTGGGATGGGAGCTTTCTTT. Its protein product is CSAWLGMGAFF.

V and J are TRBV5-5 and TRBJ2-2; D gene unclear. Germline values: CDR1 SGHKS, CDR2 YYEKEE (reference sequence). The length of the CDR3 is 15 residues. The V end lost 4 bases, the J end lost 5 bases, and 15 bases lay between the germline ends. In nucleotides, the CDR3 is TGTGCCAGCAGCCACTATGGCGAAGGGACCGGGGAGCTGTTTTTT. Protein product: CASSHYGEGTGELFF.

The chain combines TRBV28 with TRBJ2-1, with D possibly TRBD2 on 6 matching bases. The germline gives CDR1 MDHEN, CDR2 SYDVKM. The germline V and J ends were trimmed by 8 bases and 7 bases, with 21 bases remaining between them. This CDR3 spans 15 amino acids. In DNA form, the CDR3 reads TGTGCCAGCCGTCGCCCGGTTGGGGCGGGGAATGAGCAGTTCTTC. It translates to CASRRPVGAGNEQFF.

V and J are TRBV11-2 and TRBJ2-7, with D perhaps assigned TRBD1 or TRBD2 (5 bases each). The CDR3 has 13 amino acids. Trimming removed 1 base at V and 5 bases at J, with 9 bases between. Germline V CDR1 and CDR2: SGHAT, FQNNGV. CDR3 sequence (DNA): TGTGCCAGCAGCTTAGTATTGGGGGACGAGCAGTACTTC. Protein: CASSLVLGDEQYF.

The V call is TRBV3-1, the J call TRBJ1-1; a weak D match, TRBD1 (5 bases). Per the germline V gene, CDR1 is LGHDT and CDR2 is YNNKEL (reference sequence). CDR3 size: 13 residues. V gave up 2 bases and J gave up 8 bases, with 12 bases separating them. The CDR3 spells CASSQRGAQEAFF. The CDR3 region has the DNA TGTGCCAGCAGCCAAAGAGGGGCTCAGGAAGCTTTCTTT. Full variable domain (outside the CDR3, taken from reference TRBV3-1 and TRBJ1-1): DTAVSQTPKYLVTQMGNDKSIKCEQNLGHDTMYWYKQDSKKFLKIMFSYNNKELIINETVPNRFSPKSPDKAHLNLHINSLELGDSAVYFCASSQRGAQEAFFGQGTRLTVV.

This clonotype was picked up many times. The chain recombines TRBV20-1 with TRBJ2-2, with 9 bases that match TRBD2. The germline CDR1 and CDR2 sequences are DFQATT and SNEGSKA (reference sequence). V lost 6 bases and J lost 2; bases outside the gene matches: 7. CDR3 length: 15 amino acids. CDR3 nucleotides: TGCAGTGCGCGAGGACTAGCGAAAAACACCGGGGAGCTGTTTTTT. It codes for CSARGLAKNTGELFF.

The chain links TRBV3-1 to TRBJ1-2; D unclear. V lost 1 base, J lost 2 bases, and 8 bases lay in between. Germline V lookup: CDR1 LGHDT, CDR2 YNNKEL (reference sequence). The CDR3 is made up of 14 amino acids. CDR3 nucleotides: TGTGCCAGCAGCCAAGGTCCACAGAACTATGGCTACACCTTC. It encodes CASSQGPQNYGYTF.

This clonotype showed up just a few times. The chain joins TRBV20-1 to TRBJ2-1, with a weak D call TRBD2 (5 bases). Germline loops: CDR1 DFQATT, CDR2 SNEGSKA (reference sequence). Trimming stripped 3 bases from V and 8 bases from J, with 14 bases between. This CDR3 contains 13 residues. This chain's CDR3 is CSASSGNGDEQFF. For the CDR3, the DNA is TGCAGTGCTAGTTCCGGGAACGGCGATGAGCAGTTCTTC.

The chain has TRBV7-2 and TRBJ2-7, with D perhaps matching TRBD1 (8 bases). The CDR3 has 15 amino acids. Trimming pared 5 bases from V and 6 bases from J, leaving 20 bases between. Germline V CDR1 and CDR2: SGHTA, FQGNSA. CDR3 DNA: TGTGCCAGCAGCGCCAACAGGGGGGGCGAGGGCGAGCAGTACTTC. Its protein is CASSANRGGEGEQYF.

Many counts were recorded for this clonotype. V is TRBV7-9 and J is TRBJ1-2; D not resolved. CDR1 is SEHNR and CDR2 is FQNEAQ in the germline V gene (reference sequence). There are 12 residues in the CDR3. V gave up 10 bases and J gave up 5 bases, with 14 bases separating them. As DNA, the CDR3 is TGTGCCACCTTGAAGACCGAGTATGGCTACACCTTC. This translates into CATLKTEYGYTF. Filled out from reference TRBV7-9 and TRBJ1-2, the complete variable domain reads DTGVSQNPRHKITKRGQNVTFRCDPISEHNRLYWYRQTLGQGPEFLTYFQNEAQLEKSRLLSDRFSAERPKGSFSTLEIQRTEQGDSAMYLCATLKTEYGYTFGSGTRLTVV.